The next 7 T cell receptor beta chains were all read from a single sample in a study of Ad26.COV2.S vaccination and SARS-CoV-2 variants (dated by TCRdb to 2020 to 2023). Library method: the immunoSEQ multiplex PCR assay. Held by TCRdb, this immuneACCESS table contains in-frame sequences only and omits some clones. Under half of the omission traces to an unresolved V gene where checked; the cause of the rest is unknown. The sample table lists roughly 460,000 clones, 89% of them with a count of one. The ten most abundant clones make up about 1.5% of the sample. Taken with the paper, the label for treatment or condition translates to: over 15 received Ad26.COV2.S at low or high dose, single or two shots; about 5 received placebo; per-sample allocation not given. For vaccine and placebo recipients, repertoires were sequenced using samples collected on day 63 after the first injection. The sample was peripheral blood, taken in a trial of Ad26.COV2.S vaccine versus placebo. The receptors derive from a person between 18 and 65 years old who received the Ad26.COV2.S COVID-19 vaccine or a placebo.

This rearrangement joins TRBV27 to TRBJ2-2; TRBD1 agrees at 12 bases. Unmatched junction bases numbered 8, after V lost 8 bases and J lost 7 bases. The CDR3 is 15 residues long. The germline V gene has CDR1 MNHEY and CDR2 SMNVEV (reference sequence). CDR3 DNA: TGTGCCAGCCGGGAGGGACAGGGGGCATTCGGGGAGCTGTTTTTT. Its protein product is CASREGQGAFGELFF.

In DNA form, the CDR3 reads TGTGCCAGCAGCTTTGCCAGCGGGGAGACCTACGAGCAGTACTTC. Protein product: CASSFASGETYEQYF. This chain uses TRBV7-6 with TRBJ2-7, with TRBD2 matching 7 bases. CDR1 and CDR2 (germline): SGHVS, FNYEAQ. Unmatched junction bases numbered 7, after V lost 3 bases and J lost 2 bases. This CDR3 region has 15 residues.

This clone was detected only once. The chain is built from TRBV7-3 and TRBJ2-1; no clear D gene. Germline CDR1 is SGHTA and CDR2 is FQGTGA. V lost 5 bases and J lost 5, with 13 bases in between. The CDR3 sequence is 14 residues long. The CDR3 nucleotides read TGTGCCAGCAGCCGCGGCGCGAGAGACAATGAGCAGTTCTTC. This sequence encodes CASSRGARDNEQFF.

This clone was recorded only once. The rearrangement links TRBV7-9 to TRBJ2-1; 11 bases fit TRBD2. From germline, CDR1 is SEHNR and CDR2 FQNEAQ (reference sequence). With V trimmed by 5 bases and J by 9 bases, 12 bases remained unmatched. The CDR3 extends over 16 amino acids. The CDR3: CASSATATSGSREQFF. The CDR3 nucleotides read TGTGCCAGCAGCGCCACCGCTACTAGCGGGAGTCGTGAGCAGTTCTTC.

V is TRBV12-3 or TRBV12-4 and J is TRBJ1-2; D perhaps matches TRBD1 (5 bases). This CDR3 region has 11 residues. Between the trimmed V and J ends, which lost 6 bases and 8 bases, there was a span of 10 bases. CDR3 sequence (DNA): TGTGCCAGCAGCCGACGGGGGGGCTACACCTTC. Encoded protein: CASSRRGGYTF.

The chain joins TRBV5-1 to TRBJ1-1; D not resolved. The CDR3 is made up of 15 amino acids. Deletions cut 2 bases from V and 4 bases from J, with 15 bases between. The germline gives CDR1 SGHRS, CDR2 YFSETQ. CDR3 DNA sequence: TGCGCCAGCAGCTTAGGTTGGGGAGGAGGCACTGAAGCTTTCTTT. Translated: CASSLGWGGGTEAFF.

This clone was counted only a few times. The V call is TRBV19, the J call TRBJ1-5; D remains ambiguous. V lost 9 bases to trimming and J lost 0 bases, with 18 bases between them. The CDR3 has 16 amino acids. Germline V lookup: CDR1 LNHDA, CDR2 SQIVND (reference sequence). The CDR3 DNA is TGTGCCAGCACTAGGGTGGGGATATATAGCAATCAGCCCCAGCATTTT. Its translation is CASTRVGIYSNQPQHF.